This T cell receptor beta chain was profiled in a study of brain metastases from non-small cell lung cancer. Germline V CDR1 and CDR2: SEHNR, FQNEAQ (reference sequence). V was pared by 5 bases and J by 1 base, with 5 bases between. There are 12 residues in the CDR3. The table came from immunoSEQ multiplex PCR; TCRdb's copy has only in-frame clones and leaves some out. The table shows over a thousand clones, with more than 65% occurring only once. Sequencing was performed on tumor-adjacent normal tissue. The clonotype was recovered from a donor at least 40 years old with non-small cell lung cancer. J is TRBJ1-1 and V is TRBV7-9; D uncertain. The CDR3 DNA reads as TGTGCCAGCAGCCGACAGAACACTGAAGCTTTCTTT. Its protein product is CASSRQNTEAFF.